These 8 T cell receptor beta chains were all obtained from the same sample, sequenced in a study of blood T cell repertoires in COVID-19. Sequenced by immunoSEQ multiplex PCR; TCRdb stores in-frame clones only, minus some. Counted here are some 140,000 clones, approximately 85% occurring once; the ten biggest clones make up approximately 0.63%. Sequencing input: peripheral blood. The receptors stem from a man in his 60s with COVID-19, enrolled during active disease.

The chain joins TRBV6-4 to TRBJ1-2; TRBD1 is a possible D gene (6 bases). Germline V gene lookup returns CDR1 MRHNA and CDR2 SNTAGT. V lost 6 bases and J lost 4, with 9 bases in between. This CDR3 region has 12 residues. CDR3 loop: CASSEQGYGYTF. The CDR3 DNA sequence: TGTGCCAGCAGCGAACAGGGCTATGGCTACACCTTC.

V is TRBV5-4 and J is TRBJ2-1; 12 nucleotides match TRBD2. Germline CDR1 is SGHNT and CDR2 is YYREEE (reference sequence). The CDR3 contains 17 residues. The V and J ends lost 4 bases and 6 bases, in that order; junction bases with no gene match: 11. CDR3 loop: CASSIGALAGGINEQFF. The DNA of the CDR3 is TGTGCCAGCAGCATAGGCGCACTAGCGGGGGGCATCAATGAGCAGTTCTTC.

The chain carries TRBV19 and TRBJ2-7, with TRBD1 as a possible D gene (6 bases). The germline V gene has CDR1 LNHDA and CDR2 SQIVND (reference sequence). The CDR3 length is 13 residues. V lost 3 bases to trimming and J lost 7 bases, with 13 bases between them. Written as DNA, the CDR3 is TGTGCCAGTAGTATTGTCAGGGGAAAGGAGCAGTACTTC. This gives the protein CASSIVRGKEQYF.

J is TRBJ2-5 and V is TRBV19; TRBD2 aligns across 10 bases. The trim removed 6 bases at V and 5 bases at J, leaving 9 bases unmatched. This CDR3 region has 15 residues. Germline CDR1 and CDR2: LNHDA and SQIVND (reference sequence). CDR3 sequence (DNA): TGTGCCAGTAGATCAAGCGGGGGGGCTCGGGAGACCCAGTACTTC. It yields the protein CASRSSGGARETQYF.

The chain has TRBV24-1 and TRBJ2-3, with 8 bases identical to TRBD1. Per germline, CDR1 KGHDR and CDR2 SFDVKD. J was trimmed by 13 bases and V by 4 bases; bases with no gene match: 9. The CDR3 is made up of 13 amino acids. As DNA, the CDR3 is TGTGCCACCAGTGAGCCAGACAGGGGCGCGGAGTATTTT. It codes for CATSEPDRGAEYF.

DNA for the CDR3: TGTGCCAGCAGAACAACCGCGAGGAGCTTGAACACTGAAGCTTTCTTT. Protein product: CASRTTARSLNTEAFF. The rearrangement links TRBV19 to TRBJ1-1; D not resolved. There are 16 residues in the CDR3. CDR1 and CDR2 (germline): LNHDA, SQIVND (reference sequence). V was clipped by 9 bases and J by 0 bases, with 20 bases between them. The full variable domain, its missing parts supplied by reference TRBV19 and TRBJ1-1, is DGGITQSPKYLFRKEGQNVTLSCEQNLNHDAMYWYRQDPGQGLRLIYYSQIVNDFQKGDIAEGYSVSREKKESFPLTVTSAQKNPTAFYLCASRTTARSLNTEAFFGQGTRLTVV.

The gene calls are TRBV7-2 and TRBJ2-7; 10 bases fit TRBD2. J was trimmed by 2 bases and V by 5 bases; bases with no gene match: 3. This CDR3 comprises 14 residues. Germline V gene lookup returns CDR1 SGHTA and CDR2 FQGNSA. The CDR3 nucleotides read TGTGCCAGCAGCGGTAGCGGGGGGCCCTACGAGCAGTACTTC. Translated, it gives CASSGSGGPYEQYF.

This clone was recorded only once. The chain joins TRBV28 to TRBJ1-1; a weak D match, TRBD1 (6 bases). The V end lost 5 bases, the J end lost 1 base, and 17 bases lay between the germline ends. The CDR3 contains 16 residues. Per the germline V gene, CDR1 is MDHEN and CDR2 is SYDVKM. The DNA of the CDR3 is TGTGCCAGCAGTCCATCTCTCGGGGGGGCGAACACTGAAGCTTTCTTT. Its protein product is CASSPSLGGANTEAFF.